This T cell receptor beta chain was captured by sequencing in a study of shared clonotypes between healthy human individuals. Whole-study results and caveats: Few donors limited the genetic and exposure-history diversity represented.

CDR3 length equals 15 residues. The germline CDR1 and CDR2 sequences are SGHNT and YYREEE (reference sequence). The ends were cut back, 0 bases at V and 5 bases at J, with 11 bases in the middle. This clone was seen only once. No antigen is known for it. Measured with immunoSEQ multiplex PCR; TCRdb has only the in-frame clones, and not every one. The profile shows fewer than 650,000 clones, 70% to 80% of them singletons. The chain combines TRBV5-4 with TRBJ2-2; possible D gene TRBD1, 6 bases. The origin of this receptor is a woman aged 40 to 55 in good health. Some clones in this sample may be carry-over from other donors' samples. The specimen sequenced was PBMCs. CDR3 in amino acids: CASSLGNRDTGELFF. The CDR3 bases are TGTGCCAGCAGCTTGGGGAACAGGGATACCGGGGAGCTGTTTTTT.